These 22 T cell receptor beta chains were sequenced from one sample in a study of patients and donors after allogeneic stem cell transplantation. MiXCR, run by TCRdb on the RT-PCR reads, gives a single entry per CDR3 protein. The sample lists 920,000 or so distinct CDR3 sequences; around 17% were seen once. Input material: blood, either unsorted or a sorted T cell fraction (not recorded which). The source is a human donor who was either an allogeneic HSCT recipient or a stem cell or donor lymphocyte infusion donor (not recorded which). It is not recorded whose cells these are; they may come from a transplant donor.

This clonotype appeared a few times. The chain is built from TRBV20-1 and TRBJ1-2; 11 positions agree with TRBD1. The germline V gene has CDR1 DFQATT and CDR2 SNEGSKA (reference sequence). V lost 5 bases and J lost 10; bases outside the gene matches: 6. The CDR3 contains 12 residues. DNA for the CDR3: TGCAGTGCTCAGGGACAGGGGGGATACTACACCTTC. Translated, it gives CSAQGQGGYYTF.

CDR3 nucleotide sequence: TGCGCCAGCAGCTTGAGGAGTTCAGATACGCAGTATTTT. Encoded protein: CASSLRSSDTQYF. The V gene is TRBV5-1, the J gene TRBJ2-3; D not certain. Trimming cost V 1 base and J 4 bases, with 7 bases left between them. Germline V lookup: CDR1 SGHRS, CDR2 YFSETQ. There are 13 residues in the CDR3. The complete variable domain, with remaining parts taken from reference TRBV5-1 and TRBJ2-3, reads KAGVTQTPRYLIKTRGQQVTLSCSPISGHRSVSWYQQTPGQGLQFLFEYFSETQRNKGNFPGRFSGRQFSNSRSEMNVSTLELGDSALYLCASSLRSSDTQYFGPGTRLTVL.

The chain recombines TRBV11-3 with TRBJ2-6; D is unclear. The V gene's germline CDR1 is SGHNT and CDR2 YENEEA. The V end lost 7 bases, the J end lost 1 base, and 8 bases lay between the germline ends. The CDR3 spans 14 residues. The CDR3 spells CASMVGSGANVLTF. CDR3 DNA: TGTGCCAGCATGGTCGGGTCTGGGGCCAACGTCCTGACTTTC. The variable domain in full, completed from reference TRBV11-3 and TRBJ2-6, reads EAGVVQSPRYKIIEKKQPVAFWCNPISGHNTLYWYLQNLGQGPELLIRYENEEAVDDSQLPKDRFSAERLKGVDSTLKIQPAELGDSAVYLCASMVGSGANVLTFGAGSRLTVL.

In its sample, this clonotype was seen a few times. CDR3 in amino acids: CSVEKGGTEAFF. The CDR3 nucleotides are TGCAGCGTTGAGAAGGGGGGGACTGAAGCTTTCTTT. The rearrangement uses TRBV29-1 and TRBJ1-1; maybe TRBD1 (6 bases). V lost 3 bases and J 5 bases, leaving 10 bases between the germline ends. There are 12 residues in the CDR3. Germline CDR1 is SQVTM and CDR2 is ANQGSEA.

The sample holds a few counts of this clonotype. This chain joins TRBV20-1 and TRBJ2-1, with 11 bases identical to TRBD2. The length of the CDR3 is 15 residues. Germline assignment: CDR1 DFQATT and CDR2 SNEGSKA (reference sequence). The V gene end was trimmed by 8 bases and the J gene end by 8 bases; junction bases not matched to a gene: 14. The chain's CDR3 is CSPQRRGLAEYEQFF. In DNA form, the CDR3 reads TGCAGTCCTCAGAGAAGGGGACTAGCGGAATATGAGCAGTTCTTC.

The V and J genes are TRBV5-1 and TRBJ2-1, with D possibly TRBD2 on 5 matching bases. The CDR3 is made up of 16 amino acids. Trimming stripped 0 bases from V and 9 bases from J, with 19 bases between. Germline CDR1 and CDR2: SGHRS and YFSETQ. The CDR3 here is CASSLVPGLRGSEQFF. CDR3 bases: TGCGCCAGCAGCTTGGTCCCGGGATTACGCGGCAGTGAGCAGTTCTTC.

The CDR3 nucleotides are TGTGCCAGCAGCTTAGCCGAGACAGGGGACTACGAGCAGTACTTC. Translated, it gives CASSLAETGDYEQYF. The chain is built from TRBV7-8 and TRBJ2-7; the match to TRBD1 covers 8 bases. The CDR3 is 15 residues long. Germline V gives CDR1 SGHVS, CDR2 FQNEAQ. V lost 0 bases and J lost 3; bases outside the gene matches: 4.

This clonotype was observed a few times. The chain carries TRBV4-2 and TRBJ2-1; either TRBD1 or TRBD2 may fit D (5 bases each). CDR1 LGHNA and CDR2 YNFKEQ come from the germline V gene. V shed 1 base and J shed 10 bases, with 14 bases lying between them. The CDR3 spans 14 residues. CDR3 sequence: CASSQGPSRDEQFF. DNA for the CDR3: TGTGCCAGCAGCCAAGGGCCCTCTCGGGACGAGCAGTTCTTC.

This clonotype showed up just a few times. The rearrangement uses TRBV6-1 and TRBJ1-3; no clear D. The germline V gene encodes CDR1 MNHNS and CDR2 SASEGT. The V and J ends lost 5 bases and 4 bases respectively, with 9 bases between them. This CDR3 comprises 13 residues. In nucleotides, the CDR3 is TGTGCCAGCAGTAGGGCTCTGGGAAACACCATATATTTT. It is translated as CASSRALGNTIYF.

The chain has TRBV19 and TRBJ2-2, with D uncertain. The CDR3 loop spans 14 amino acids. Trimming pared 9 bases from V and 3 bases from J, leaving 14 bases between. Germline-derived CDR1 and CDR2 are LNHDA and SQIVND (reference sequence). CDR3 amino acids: CASLKGLDTGELFF. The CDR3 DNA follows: TGTGCCAGCCTCAAGGGTTTGGACACCGGGGAGCTGTTTTTT.

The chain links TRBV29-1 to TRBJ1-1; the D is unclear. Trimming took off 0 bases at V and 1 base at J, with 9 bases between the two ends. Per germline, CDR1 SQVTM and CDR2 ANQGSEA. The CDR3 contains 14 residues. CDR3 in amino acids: CSVEDGHSNTEAFF. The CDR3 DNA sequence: TGCAGCGTTGAAGATGGGCACTCGAACACTGAAGCTTTCTTT.

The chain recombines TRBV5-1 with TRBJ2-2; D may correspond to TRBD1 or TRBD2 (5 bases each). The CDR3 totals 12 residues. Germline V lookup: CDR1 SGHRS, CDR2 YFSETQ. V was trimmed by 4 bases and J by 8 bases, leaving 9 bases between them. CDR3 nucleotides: TGCGCCAGCAGCCGAGAGGGGGGGGAGCTGTTTTTT. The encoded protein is CASSREGGELFF. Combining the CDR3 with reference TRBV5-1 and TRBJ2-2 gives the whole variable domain KAGVTQTPRYLIKTRGQQVTLSCSPISGHRSVSWYQQTPGQGLQFLFEYFSETQRNKGNFPGRFSGRQFSNSRSEMNVSTLELGDSALYLCASSREGGELFFGEGSRLTVL.

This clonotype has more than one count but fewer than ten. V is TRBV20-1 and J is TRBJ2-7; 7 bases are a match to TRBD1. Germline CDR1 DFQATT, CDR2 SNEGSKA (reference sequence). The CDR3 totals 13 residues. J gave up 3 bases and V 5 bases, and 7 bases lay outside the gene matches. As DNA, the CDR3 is TGCAGTGCTGAGACAGGGTTTAACTACGAGCAGTACTTC. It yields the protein CSAETGFNYEQYF.

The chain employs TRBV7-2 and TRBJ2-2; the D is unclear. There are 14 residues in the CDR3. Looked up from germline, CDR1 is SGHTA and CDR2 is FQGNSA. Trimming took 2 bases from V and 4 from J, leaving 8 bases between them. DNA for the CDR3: TGTGCCAGCAGCTTAAGTCAGGCCACCGGGGAGCTGTTTTTT. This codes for CASSLSQATGELFF.

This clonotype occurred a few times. CDR3 residues: CASSIPEGNYGYTF. The DNA of the CDR3 is TGTGCCAGCAGTATTCCGGAGGGTAACTATGGCTACACCTTC. This chain joins TRBV12-3 or TRBV12-4 and TRBJ1-2; no clear D gene. The CDR3 spans 14 residues. Between the trimmed V and J ends, which lost 5 bases and 1 base, there was a span of 11 bases.

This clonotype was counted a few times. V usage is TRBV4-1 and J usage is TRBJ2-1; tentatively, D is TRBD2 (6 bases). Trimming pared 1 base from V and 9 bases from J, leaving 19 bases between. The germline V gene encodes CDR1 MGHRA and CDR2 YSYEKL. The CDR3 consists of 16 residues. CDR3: CASSQGPGLVSSEQFF. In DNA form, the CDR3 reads TGCGCCAGCAGCCAAGGTCCGGGACTCGTGAGTAGTGAGCAGTTCTTC.

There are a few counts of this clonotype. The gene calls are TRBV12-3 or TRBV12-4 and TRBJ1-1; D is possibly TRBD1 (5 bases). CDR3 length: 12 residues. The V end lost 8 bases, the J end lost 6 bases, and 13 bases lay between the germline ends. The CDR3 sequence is CASGGGVAEAFF. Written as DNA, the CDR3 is TGTGCCAGCGGCGGGGGGGTAGCTGAAGCTTTCTTT.

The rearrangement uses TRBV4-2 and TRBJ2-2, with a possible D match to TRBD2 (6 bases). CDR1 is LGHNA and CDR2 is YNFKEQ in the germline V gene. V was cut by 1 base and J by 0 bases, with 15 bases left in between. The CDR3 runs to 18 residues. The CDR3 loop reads CASSQAVLAGTNTGELFF. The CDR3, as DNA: TGTGCCAGCAGCCAAGCAGTGTTGGCGGGGACGAACACCGGGGAGCTGTTTTTT.

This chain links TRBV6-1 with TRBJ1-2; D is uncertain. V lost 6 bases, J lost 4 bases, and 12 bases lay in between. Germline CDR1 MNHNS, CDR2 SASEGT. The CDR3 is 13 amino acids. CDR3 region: CASRSGLTYGYTF. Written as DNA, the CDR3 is TGTGCCAGCAGGTCCGGATTGACCTATGGCTACACCTTC.

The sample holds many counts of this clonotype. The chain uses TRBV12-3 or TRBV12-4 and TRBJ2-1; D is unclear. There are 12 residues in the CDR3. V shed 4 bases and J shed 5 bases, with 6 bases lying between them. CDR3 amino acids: CASSSGNNEQFF. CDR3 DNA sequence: TGTGCCAGCAGTTCAGGAAACAATGAGCAGTTCTTC.

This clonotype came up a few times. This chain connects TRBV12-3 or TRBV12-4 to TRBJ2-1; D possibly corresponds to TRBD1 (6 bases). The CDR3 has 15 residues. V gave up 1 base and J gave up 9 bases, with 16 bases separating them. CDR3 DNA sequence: TGTGCCAGCAGTTTAGGGACAGAGCTACAACGTGAGCAGTTCTTC. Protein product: CASSLGTELQREQFF.

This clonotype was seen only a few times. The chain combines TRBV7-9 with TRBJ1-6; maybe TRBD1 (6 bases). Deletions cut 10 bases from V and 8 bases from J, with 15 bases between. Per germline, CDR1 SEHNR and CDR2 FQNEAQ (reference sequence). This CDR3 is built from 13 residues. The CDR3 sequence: CATRGMADSPLHF. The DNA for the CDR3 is TGTGCCACAAGGGGGATGGCGGATTCACCCCTCCACTTT.